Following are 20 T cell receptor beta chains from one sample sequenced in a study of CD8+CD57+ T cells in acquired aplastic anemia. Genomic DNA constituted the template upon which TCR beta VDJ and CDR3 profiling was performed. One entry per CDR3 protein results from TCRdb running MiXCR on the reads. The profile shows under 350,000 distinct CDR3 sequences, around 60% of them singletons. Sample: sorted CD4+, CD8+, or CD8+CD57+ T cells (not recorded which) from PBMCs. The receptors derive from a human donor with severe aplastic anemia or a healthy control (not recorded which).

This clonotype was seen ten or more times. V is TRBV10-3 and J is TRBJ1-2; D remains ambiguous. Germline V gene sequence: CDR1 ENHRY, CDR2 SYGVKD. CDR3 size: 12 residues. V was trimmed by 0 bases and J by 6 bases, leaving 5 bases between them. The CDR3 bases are TGTGCCATCAGTGAGTCGAAAAATGGCTACACCTTC. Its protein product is CAISESKNGYTF.

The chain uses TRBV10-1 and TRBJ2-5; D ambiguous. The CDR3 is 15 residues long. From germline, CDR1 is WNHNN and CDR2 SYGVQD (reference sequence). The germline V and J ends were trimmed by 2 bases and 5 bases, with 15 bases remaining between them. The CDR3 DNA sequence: TGCGCCAGCAGTGAGGGTGCCGCGCTGAGGGAGACCCAGTACTTC. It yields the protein CASSEGAALRETQYF.

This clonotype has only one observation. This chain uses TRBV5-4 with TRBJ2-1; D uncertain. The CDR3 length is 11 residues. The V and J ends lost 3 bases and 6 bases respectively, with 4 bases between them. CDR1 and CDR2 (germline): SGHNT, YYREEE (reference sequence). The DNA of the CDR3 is TGTGCCAGCAGCTACGCCAATGAGCAGTTCTTC. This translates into CASSYANEQFF.

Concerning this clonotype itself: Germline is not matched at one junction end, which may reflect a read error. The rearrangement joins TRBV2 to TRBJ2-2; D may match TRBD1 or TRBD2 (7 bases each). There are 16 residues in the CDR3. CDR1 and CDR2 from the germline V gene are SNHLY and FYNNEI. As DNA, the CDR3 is TGTGCCAGCAGTGAAACGGCCAGGGGGGGAACCGGGGGGCTGTTTTTT. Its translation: CASSETARGGTGGLFF.

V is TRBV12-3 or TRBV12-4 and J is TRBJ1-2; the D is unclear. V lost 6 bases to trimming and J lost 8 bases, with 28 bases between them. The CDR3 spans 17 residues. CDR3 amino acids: CASSQDATLLKIIGYTF. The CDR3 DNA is TGTGCCAGCAGCCAAGATGCGACCCTCCTAAAAATTATCGGCTACACCTTC.

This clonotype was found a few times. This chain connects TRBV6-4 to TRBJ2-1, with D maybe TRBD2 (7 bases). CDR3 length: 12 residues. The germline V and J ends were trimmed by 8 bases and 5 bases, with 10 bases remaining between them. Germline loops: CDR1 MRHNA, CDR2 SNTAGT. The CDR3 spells CASGGDNNEQFF. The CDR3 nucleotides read TGTGCCAGCGGGGGGGACAACAATGAGCAGTTCTTC.

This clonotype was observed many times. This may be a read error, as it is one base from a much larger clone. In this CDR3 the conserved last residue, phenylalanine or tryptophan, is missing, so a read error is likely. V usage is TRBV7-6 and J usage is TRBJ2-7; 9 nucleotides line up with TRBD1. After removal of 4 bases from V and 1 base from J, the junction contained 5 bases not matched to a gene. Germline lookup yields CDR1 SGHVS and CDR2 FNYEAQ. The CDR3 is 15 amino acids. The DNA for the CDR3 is TGTGCCAGCAGCTCGCCGGGACAGGGTTCCTACGAGCAGTACCTC. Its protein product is CASSSPGQGSYEQYL.

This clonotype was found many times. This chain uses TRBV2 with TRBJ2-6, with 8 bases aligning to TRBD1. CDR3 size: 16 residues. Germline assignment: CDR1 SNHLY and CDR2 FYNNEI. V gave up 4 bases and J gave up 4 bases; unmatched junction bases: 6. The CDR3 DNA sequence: TGTGCCAGCAGTGGGAGGACAGGGACCGGGGCCAACGTCCTGACTTTC. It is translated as CASSGRTGTGANVLTF.

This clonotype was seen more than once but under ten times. In DNA, the CDR3 is TGTGCCATCAGCACTGTGGGACAGGTCAGGCGCGAGCAGTACTTC. As protein: CAISTVGQVRREQYF. J is TRBJ2-7 and V is TRBV10-3; 8 bases align to TRBD1. Germline V gene lookup returns CDR1 ENHRY and CDR2 SYGVKD. The CDR3 is made up of 15 amino acids. V trimming: 6 bases; J trimming: 6 bases; junction bases outside the gene matches: 13.

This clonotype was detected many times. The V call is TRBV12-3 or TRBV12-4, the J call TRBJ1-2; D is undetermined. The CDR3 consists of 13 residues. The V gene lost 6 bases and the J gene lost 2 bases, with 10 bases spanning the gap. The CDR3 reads CASSTQANYGYTF. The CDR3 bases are TGTGCCAGCAGCACCCAGGCGAACTATGGCTACACCTTC.

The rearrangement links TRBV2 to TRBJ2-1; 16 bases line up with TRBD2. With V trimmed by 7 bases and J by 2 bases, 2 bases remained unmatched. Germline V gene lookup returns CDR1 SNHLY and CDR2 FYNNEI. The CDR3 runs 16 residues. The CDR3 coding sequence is TGTGCCAGCATGGGACTAGCGGGAGGGACCTACAATGAGCAGTTCTTC. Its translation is CASMGLAGGTYNEQFF.

CDR3 sequence: CASSLNDRAGELFF. CDR3 sequence (DNA): TGCGCCAGCAGCTTAAACGACAGGGCCGGGGAGCTGTTTTTT. V is TRBV5-1 and J is TRBJ2-2; 7 nucleotides line up with TRBD1. Trimming took 2 bases from V and 6 from J; bases not matched to a gene: 4. The germline CDR1 and CDR2 sequences are SGHRS and YFSETQ. This CDR3 is built from 14 residues.

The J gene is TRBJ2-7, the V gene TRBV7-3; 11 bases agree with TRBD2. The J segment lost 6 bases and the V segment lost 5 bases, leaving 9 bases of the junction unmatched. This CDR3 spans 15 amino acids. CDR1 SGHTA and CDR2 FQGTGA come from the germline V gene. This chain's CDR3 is CASSPGTSGMSEQYF. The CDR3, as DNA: TGTGCCAGCAGCCCAGGGACTAGCGGCATGAGCGAGCAGTACTTC.

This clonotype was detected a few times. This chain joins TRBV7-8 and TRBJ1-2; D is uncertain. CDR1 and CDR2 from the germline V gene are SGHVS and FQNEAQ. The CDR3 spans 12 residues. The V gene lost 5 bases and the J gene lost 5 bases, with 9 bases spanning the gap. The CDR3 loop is CASSRDGYGYTF. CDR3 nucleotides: TGTGCCAGCAGCCGCGATGGATATGGCTACACCTTC.

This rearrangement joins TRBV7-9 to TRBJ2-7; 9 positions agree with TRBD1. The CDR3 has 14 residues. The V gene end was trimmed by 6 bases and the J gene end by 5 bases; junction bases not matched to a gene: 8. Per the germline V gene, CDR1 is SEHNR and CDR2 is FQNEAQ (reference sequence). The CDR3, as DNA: TGTGCCAGCAGTGGGGGACAGGGAATAAACGAGCAGTACTTC. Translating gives CASSGGQGINEQYF.

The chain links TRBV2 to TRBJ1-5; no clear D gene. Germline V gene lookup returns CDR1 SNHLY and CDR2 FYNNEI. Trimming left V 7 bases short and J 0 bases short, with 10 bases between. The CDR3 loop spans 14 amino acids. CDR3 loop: CASTPVGSNQPQHF. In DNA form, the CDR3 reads TGTGCCAGCACGCCGGTTGGTAGCAATCAGCCCCAGCATTTT.

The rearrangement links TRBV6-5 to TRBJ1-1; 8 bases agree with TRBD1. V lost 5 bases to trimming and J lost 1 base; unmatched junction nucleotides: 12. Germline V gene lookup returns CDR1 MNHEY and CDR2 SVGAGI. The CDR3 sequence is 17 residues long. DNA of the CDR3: TGTGCCAGCAGTGGGCCTGGACAGGGACTTCGGAACACTGAAGCTTTCTTT. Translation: CASSGPGQGLRNTEAFF.

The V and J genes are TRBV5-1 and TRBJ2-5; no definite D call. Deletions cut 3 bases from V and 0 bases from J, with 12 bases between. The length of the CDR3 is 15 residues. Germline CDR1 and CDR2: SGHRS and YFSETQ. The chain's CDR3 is CASSWAVGNQETQYF. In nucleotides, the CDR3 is TGCGCCAGCAGCTGGGCGGTGGGCAACCAAGAGACCCAGTACTTC.

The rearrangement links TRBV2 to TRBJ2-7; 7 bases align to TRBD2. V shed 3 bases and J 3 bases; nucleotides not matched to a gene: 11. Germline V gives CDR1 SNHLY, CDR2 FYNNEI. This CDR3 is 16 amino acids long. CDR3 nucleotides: TGTGCCAGCAGTGAGATGGGGGGGGGGTCCTACTACGAGCAGTACTTC. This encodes CASSEMGGGSYYEQYF.

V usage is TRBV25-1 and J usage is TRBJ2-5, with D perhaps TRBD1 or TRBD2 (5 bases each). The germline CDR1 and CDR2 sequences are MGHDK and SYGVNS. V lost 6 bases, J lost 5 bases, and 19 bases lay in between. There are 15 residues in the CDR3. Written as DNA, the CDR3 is TGTGCCAGCAGCTTCAAGGGACGGGGCTGGGAGACCCAGTACTTC. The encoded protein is CASSFKGRGWETQYF.